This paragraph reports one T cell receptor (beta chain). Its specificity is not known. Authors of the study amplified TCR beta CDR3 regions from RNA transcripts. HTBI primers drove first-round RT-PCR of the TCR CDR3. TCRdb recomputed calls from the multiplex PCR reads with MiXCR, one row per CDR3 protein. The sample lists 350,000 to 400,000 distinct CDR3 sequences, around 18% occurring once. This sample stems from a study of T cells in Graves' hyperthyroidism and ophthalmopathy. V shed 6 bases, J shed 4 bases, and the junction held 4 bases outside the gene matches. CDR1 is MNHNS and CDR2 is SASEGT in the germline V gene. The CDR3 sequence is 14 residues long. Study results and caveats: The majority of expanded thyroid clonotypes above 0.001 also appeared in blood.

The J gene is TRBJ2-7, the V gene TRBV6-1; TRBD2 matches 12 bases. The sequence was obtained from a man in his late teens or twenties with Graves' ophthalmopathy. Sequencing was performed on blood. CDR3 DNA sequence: TGTGCCAGCAGCCCGACTAGCGGGGGTTACGAGCAGTACTTC. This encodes CASSPTSGGYEQYF.